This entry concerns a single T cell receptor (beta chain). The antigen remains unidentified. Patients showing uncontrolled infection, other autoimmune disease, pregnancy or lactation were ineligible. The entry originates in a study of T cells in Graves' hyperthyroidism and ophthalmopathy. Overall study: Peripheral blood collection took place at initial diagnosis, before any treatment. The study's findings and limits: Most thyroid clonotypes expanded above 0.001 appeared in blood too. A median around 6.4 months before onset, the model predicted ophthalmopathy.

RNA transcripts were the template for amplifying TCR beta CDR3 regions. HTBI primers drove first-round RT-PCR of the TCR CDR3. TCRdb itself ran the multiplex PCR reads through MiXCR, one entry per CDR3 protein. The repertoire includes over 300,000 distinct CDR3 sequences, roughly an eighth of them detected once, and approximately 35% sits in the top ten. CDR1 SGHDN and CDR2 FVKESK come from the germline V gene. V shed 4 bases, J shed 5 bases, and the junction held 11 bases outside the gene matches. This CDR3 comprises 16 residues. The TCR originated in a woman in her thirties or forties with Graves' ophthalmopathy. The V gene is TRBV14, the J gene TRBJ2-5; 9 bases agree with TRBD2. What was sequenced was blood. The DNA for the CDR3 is TGTGCCAGCAGCCCCCGAGGGCGGGGGGGCTCGGAGACCCAGTACTTC. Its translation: CASSPRGRGGSETQYF.